What follows describes a single TCR beta chain. The CDR3 has 15 residues. Trimming at V came to 5 bases and at J to 3 bases, leaving 7 bases not matched to a gene. Germline CDR1 and CDR2: MNHNY and SVGAGI (reference sequence). The data were obtained in a study of blood T cell repertoires in COVID-19. Assay: immunoSEQ multiplex PCR; the TCRdb copy retains only in-frame clones and omits some. In the table there are under 200,000 clones, more than 85% of which are singletons. The genes are TRBV6-6 and TRBJ1-1; 9 bases are a match to TRBD1. The sequence was collected from a woman older than 75 in a cohort sampled during active or convalescent COVID-19. Input material: peripheral blood. The CDR3 DNA follows: TGTGCCAGCAGTGGCCGACAGGGGGGCGACACTGAAGCTTTCTTT. The encoded protein is CASSGRQGGDTEAFF.